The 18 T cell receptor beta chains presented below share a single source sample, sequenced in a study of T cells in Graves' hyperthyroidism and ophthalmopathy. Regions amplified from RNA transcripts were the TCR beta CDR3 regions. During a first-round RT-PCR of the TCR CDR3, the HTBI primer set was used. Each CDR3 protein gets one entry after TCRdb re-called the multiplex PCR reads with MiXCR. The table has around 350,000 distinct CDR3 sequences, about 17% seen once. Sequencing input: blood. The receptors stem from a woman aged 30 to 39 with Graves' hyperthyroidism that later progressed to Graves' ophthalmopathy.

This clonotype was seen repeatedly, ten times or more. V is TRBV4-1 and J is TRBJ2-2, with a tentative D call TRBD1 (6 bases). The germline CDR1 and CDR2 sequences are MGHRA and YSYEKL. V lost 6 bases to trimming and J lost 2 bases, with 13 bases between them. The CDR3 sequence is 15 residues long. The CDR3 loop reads CASRTPGHNTGELFF. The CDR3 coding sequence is TGCGCCAGCAGGACTCCGGGACACAACACCGGGGAGCTGTTTTTT.

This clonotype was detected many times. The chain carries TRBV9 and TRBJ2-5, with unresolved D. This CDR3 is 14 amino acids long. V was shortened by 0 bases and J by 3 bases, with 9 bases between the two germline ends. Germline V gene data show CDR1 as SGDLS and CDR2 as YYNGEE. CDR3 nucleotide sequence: TGTGCCAGCAGCGTAGGAGTGAGAGAAGAGACCCAGTACTTC. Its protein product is CASSVGVREETQYF.

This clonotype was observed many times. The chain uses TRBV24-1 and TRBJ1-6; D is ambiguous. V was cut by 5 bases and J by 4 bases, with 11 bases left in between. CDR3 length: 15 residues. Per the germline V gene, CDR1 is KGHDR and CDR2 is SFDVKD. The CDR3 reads CATSGFEHYNSPLHF. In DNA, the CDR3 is TGTGCCACCAGTGGATTCGAGCATTATAATTCACCCCTCCACTTT.

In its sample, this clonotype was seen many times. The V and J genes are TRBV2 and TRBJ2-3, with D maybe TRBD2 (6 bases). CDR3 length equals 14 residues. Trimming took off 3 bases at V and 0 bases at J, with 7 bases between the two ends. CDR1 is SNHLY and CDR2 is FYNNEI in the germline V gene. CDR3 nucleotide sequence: TGTGCCAGCAGTGAGGGGGGTAGCACAGATACGCAGTATTTT. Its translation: CASSEGGSTDTQYF.

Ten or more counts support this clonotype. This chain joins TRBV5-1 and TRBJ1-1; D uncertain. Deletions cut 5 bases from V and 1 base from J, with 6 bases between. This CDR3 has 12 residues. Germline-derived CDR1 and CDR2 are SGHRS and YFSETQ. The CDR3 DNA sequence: TGCGCCAGCAGGCAAACGAACACTGAAGCTTTCTTT. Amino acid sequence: CASRQTNTEAFF.

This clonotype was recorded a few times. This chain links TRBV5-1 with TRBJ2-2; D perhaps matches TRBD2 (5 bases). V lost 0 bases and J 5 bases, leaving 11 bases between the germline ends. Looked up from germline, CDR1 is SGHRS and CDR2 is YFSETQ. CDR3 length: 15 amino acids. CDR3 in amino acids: CASSLDGPGTGELFF. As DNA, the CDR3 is TGCGCCAGCAGCTTGGATGGGCCGGGGACCGGGGAGCTGTTTTTT.

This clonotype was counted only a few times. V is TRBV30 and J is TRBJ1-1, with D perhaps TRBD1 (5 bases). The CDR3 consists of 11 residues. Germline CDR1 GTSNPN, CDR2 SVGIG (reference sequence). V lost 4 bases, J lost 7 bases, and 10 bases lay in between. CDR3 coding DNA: TGTGCCTGGACACGGGGGGTTGAAGCTTTCTTT. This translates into CAWTRGVEAFF.

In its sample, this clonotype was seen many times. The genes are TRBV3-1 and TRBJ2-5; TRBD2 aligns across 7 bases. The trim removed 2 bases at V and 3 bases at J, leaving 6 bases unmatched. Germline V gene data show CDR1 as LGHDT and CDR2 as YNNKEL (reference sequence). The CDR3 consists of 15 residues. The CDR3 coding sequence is TGTGCCAGCAGCCAACCCAGGACTAGAGAAGAGACCCAGTACTTC. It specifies CASSQPRTREETQYF.

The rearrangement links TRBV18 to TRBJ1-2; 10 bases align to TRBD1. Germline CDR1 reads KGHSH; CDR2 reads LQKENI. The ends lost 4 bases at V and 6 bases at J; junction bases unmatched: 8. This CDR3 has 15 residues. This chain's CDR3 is CASSHKTGGFDGYTF. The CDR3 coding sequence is TGTGCCAGCTCACATAAGACAGGGGGCTTTGATGGCTACACCTTC.

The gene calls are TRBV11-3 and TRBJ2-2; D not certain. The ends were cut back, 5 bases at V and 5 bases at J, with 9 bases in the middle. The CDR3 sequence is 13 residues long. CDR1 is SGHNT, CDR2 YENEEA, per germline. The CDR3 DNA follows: TGTGCCAGCAGCCCAGTACGGACCGGGGAGCTGTTTTTT. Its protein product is CASSPVRTGELFF.

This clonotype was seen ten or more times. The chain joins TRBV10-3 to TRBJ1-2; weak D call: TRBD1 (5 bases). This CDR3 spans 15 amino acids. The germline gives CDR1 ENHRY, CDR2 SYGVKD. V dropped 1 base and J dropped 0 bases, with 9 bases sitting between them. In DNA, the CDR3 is TGTGCCATCAGTGAGTTAGGGGCGTCTAACTATGGCTACACCTTC. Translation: CAISELGASNYGYTF.

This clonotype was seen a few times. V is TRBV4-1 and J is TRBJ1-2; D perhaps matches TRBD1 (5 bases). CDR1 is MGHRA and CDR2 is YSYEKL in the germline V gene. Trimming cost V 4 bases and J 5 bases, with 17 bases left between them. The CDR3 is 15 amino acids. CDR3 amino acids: CASSPSMGQTYGYTF. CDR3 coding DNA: TGCGCCAGCAGCCCAAGTATGGGGCAGACATATGGCTACACCTTC.

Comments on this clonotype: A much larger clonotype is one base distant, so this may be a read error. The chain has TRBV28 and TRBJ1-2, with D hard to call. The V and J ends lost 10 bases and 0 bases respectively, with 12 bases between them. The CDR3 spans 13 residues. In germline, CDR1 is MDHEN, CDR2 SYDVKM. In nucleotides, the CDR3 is TGTGCCACCTCAGGCAGACCTAACTATGGCTACACCTTC. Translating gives CATSGRPNYGYTF.

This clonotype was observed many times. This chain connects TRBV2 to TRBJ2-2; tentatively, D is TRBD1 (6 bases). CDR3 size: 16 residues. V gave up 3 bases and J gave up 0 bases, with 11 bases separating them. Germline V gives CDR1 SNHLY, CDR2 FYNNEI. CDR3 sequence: CASSEVQGTNTGELFF. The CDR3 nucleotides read TGTGCCAGCAGTGAGGTCCAGGGGACGAACACCGGGGAGCTGTTTTTT. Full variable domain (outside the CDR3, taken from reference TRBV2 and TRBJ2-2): EPEVTQTPSHQVTQMGQEVILRCVPISNHLYFYWYRQILGQKVEFLVSFYNNEISEKSEIFDDQFSVERPDGSNFTLKIRSTKLEDSAMYFCASSEVQGTNTGELFFGEGSRLTVL.

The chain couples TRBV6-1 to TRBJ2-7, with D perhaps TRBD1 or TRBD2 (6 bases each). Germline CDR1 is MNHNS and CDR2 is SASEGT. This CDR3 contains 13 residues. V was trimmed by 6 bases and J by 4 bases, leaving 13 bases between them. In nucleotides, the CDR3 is TGTGCCAGCAGGGCGGGACAAAGTTACGAGCAGTACTTC. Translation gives CASRAGQSYEQYF.

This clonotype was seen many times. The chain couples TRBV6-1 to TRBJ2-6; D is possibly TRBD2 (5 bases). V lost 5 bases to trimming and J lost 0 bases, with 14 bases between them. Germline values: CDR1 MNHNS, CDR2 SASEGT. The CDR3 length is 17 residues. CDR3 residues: CASSTSGKRSGANVLTF. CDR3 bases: TGTGCCAGCAGTACCTCCGGGAAACGCTCTGGGGCCAACGTCCTGACTTTC.

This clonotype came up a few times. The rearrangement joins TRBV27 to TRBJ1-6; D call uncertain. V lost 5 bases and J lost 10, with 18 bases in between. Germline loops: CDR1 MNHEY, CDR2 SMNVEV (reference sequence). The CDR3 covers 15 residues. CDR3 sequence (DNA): TGTGCCAGCAGTCCACTTCCGGGGAATCGATCACCCCTCCACTTT. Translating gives CASSPLPGNRSPLHF.

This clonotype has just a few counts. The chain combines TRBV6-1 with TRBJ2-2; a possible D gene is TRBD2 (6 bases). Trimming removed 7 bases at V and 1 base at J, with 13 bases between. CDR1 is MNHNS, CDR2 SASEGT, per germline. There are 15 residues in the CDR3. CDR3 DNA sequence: TGTGCCAGCAATTCGGGCGGGGTGAACACCGGGGAGCTGTTTTTT. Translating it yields CASNSGGVNTGELFF.